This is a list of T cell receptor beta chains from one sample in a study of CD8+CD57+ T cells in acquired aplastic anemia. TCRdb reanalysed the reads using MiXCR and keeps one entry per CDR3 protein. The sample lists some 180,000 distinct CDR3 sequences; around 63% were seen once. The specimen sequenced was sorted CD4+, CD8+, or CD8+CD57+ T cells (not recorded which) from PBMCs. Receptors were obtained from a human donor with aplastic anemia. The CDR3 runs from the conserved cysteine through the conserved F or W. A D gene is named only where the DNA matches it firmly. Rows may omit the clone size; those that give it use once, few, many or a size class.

CSARIGRANGYTF,TGCAGCGCCCGAATAGGTAGGGCTAATGGCTACACCTTC,13,-,TRBV29-1,-,TRBJ1-2
CASSWDWGGGYEQYF,TGTGCCAGCAGCTGGGACTGGGGCGGGGGCTACGAGCAGTACTTC,15,-,TRBV7-8,TRBD2,TRBJ2-7
CSARDTGLYTEAFF,TGCAGTGCTAGAGATACAGGCCTGTACACTGAAGCTTTCTTT,14,-,TRBV20-1,-,TRBJ1-1
CSVQNRALGYTF,TGCAGCGTTCAGAACAGGGCACTAGGCTACACCTTC,12,-,TRBV29-1,-,TRBJ1-2
CASSPSTGSNSPLHF,TGTGCCAGCAGCCCCTCCACAGGGTCGAATTCACCCCTCCACTTT,15,-,TRBV4-2,-,TRBJ1-6
CASSLSGGTPYNEQFF,TGTGCCAGCAGCCTTAGCGGGGGCACCCCCTACAATGAGCAGTTCTTC,16,many,TRBV7-6,TRBD2,TRBJ2-1
CASSSTGTGYYEQYF,TGTGCCAGCAGCTCTACCGGGACAGGGTATTACGAGCAGTACTTC,15,-,TRBV6-1,TRBD1,TRBJ2-7
CASSVQVHNSPLHF,TGTGCCAGCAGCGTTCAGGTTCACAATTCACCCCTCCACTTT,14,-,TRBV9,-,TRBJ1-6
CASSTRTGELFF,TGTGCCAGCAGCACCCGTACCGGGGAGCTGTTTTTT,12,-,TRBV9,-,TRBJ2-2
CASSRTSGRLFEQYF,TGTGCCAGCAGCCGGACTAGCGGGAGGTTGTTCGAGCAGTACTTC,15,-,TRBV27,TRBD2,TRBJ2-7
CSVGPDREGGNTIYF,TGCAGCGTGGGGCCTGACAGGGAAGGTGGAAACACCATATATTTT,15,-,TRBV29-1,TRBD1,TRBJ1-3
CASSQNWGNSPLHF,TGTGCCAGCAGCCAAAATTGGGGGAATTCACCCCTCCACTTT,14,-,TRBV16,-,TRBJ1-6
CASSVGSVGGNTIYF,TGCGCCAGCAGCGTCGGATCAGTGGGCGGAAACACCATATATTTT,15,once,TRBV5-1,-,TRBJ1-3
CASSEAPLNYEQYF,TGTGCCAGCAGTGAAGCTCCCCTCAACTACGAGCAGTACTTC,14,once,TRBV25-1,-,TRBJ2-7
CASSPGVSNQPQHF,TGTGCCAGCAGTCCAGGGGTTAGCAATCAGCCCCAGCATTTT,14,few,TRBV27,-,TRBJ1-5
CASSVGQGPYEQYF,TGTGCCAGCAGTGTGGGACAGGGACCCTACGAGCAGTACTTC,14,many,TRBV6-1,TRBD1,TRBJ2-7